Described below is a single TCR beta chain sequence and its context. Original processing notes: Estimates of nucleated cell counts were drawn from the amplification of reference gene primers. Measured with immunoSEQ multiplex PCR; TCRdb has only the in-frame clones, and not every one. V and J calls and clone size are as listed in that table; D and trimming were resolved from the DNA. Counted here are approximately 240,000 clones, roughly four fifths occurring once; the ten biggest clones make up less than 2.5%. This record comes from a study of blood T cell repertoires in COVID-19. Study overall: Donors in the United States, Italy and Spain gave samples during acute or convalescent COVID-19. PBMCs, B-cell-depleted T cells, or T cells were the source of the cDNA or gDNA that made up the material.

Trimming cost V 0 bases and J 4 bases, with 13 bases left between them. Germline-derived CDR1 and CDR2 are WSHSY and SAAADI. The CDR3 loop spans 16 amino acids. Sample: peripheral blood. The chain uses TRBV10-2 and TRBJ2-1, with D possibly matching TRBD1 (6 bases). This TCR was recovered from a woman aged 60 to 75 with acute or convalescent COVID-19. For the CDR3, the DNA is TGCGCCAGCAGTGAGTCCCGACCGAGGGGGTACAATGAGCAGTTCTTC. Encoded protein: CASSESRPRGYNEQFF.